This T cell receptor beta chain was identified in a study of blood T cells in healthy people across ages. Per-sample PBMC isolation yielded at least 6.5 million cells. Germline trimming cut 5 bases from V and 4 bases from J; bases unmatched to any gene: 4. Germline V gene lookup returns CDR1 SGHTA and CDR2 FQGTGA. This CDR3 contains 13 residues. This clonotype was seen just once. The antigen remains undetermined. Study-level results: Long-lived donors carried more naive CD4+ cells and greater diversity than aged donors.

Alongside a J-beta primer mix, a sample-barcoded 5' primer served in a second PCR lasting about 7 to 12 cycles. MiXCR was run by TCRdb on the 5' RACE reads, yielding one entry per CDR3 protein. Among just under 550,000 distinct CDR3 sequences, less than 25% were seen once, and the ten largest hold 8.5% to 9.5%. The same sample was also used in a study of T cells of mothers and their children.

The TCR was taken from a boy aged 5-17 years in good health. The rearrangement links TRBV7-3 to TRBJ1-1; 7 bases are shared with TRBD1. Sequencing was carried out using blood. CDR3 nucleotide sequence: TGTGCCAGCAGCCTAAGACAGGGCACTGAAGCTTTCTTT. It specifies CASSLRQGTEAFF.